One and the same sample provided the 5 T cell receptor beta chains below, sequenced in a study of cytomegalovirus exposure and HLA in healthy donors. The study ran its PCR with 60 Vbeta and 13 Jbeta primers. Repertoires were generated with immunoSEQ multiplex PCR, while TCRdb's copy carries only in-frame clones and drops some. The repertoire holds about 64,000 clones, under 80% seen once, with more than 5% in the top ten. The sequenced sample consisted of PBMCs. All receptors derive from a male donor in good health and CMV-seropositive.

This clone was seen a handful of times. DNA for the CDR3: TGTGCCAGCAGCTGGGGGGGTGAAGCTTTCTTT. Encoded protein: CASSWGGEAFF. The gene calls are TRBV7-9 and TRBJ1-1; tentative D call: TRBD1 (5 bases). Trimming stripped 4 bases from V and 7 bases from J, with 7 bases between. The CDR3 extends over 11 amino acids. CDR1 and CDR2 (germline): SEHNR, FQNEAQ (reference sequence).

This chain uses TRBV18 with TRBJ2-4, with a weak D call TRBD1 (6 bases). The V end was cut by 2 bases, the J end by 3 bases, with 11 bases between. The CDR3 sequence is 15 residues long. CDR1 and CDR2 from the germline V gene are KGHSH and LQKENI. CDR3 residues: CASSPTGKGKNIQYF. Here the CDR3 DNA reads TGTGCCAGCTCACCAACAGGGAAGGGCAAAAACATTCAGTACTTC. The full variable domain, its missing parts supplied by reference TRBV18 and TRBJ2-4, is NAGVMQNPRHLVRRRGQEARLRCSPMKGHSHVYWYRQLPEEGLKFMVYLQKENIIDESGMPKERFSAEFPKEGPSILRIQQVVRGDSAAYFCASSPTGKGKNIQYFGAGTRLSVL.

CDR3 loop: CASSRDPSGLTDTQYF. The DNA of the CDR3 is TGTGCCAGCTCCCGCGATCCCAGCGGTCTTACAGATACGCAGTATTTT. The gene calls are TRBV7-3 and TRBJ2-3, with a possible D match to TRBD2 (5 bases). The CDR3 has 16 residues. Germline loops: CDR1 SGHTA, CDR2 FQGTGA. Trimming removed 8 bases at V and 3 bases at J, with 21 bases between.

The CDR3 spells CASSLDSSYNSPLHF. As DNA, the CDR3 is TGTGCCAGCAGCTTAGACAGCTCCTATAATTCACCCCTCCACTTT. The chain links TRBV13 to TRBJ1-6; D remains ambiguous. V shed 1 base and J shed 0 bases, with 4 bases lying between them. Germline loops: CDR1 PRHDT, CDR2 FYEKMQ (reference sequence). The CDR3 spans 15 residues.

This clone is a singleton in its sample. The V call is TRBV27, the J call TRBJ2-5, with a weak D call TRBD1 (6 bases). Germline assignment: CDR1 MNHEY and CDR2 SMNVEV (reference sequence). The CDR3 totals 14 residues. Trimming took 4 bases from V and 1 from J, leaving 10 bases between them. This CDR3 reads CASSSLQGQETQYF. The CDR3 DNA is TGTGCCAGCAGTTCATTACAGGGCCAAGAGACCCAGTACTTC.